This TCR beta chain was sequenced in a study of shared clonotypes between healthy human individuals. Study overall: A couple of women and a few men aged 18 to 49 served as donors. Overall study findings and caveats: With a handful of donors compared, 4% to 5% of naive CD4 clonotypes were shared.

Terminally differentiated effector memory CD45RA+ cells were excluded from the naive CD8 cells, which were CD45RO-negative and positively selected for CCR7. Repertoires were generated with immunoSEQ multiplex PCR, while TCRdb's copy carries only in-frame clones and drops some. The table has about 2.1 million clones, over 85% seen once. Turning to this clone: Its target is unknown.

CDR3 size: 14 residues. V lost 4 bases and J lost 6, with 15 bases in between. Looked up from germline, CDR1 is SGHKS and CDR2 is YYEKEE (reference sequence). The TCR was taken from a man aged 18 to 29 in good health. Some clones in this sample may be carry-over from other donors' samples. The sample taken for sequencing was naive CD8+ T cells from PBMCs. The V gene is TRBV5-5, the J gene TRBJ2-3; D is possibly TRBD1 (6 bases). The CDR3 DNA sequence: TGTGCCAGCAGCCTGACCCCAGGGGCGGATACGCAGTATTTT. It translates to CASSLTPGADTQYF.